This TCR beta chain came from a study of regulatory T cells in long-lasting Graves disease. Time point given: newly diagnosed GD, antithyroid drugs for less than 3 months. Following extraction of RNA from PBMCs, that RNA was used to make the TCR library. With iRepertoire HTBI primers and Arm-PCR of CDR3 regions, TCR beta libraries were built. MiXCR, run by TCRdb on the multiplex PCR reads, gives a single entry per CDR3 protein. Seen here are about 420,000 distinct CDR3 sequences, about a sixth observed once, and the top ten hold around a quarter. The same sample was also studied in work on T cells in Graves' hyperthyroidism and ophthalmopathy.

The receptor was isolated from a woman aged 18-35 years with Graves disease. Sequenced material: peripheral blood mononuclear cells (PBMCs), taken at new diagnosis, from a patient treated with antithyroid drugs.

The CDR3 is CASSGLFSPEAFF. The CDR3 DNA reads TGTGCCAGCAGTGGACTCTTTTCTCCAGAAGCTTTCTTT. The chain is built from TRBV6-1 and TRBJ1-1, with D unclear. Germline CDR1 MNHNS, CDR2 SASEGT. V was pared by 4 bases and J by 8 bases, with 14 bases between. CDR3 length equals 13 residues.